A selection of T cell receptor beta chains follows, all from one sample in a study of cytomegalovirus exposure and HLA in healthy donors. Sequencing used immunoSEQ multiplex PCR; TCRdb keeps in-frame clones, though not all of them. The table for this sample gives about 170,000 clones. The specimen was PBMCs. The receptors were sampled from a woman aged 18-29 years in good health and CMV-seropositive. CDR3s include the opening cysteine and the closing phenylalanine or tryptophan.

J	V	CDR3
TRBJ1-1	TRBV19	CASSLTGGMGTEAFF
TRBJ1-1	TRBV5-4	CASSRGQGNTEAFF
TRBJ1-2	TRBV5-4	CASRVAGGFNYGYTF
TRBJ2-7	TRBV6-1	CASSEGQGVNYEQYF
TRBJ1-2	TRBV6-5	CASGGGEGDYGYTF
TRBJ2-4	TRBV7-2	CASRNPGGAKNIQYF
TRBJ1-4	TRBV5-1	CASSSFLGANEKLFF
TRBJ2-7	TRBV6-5	CASSYSAQGSYEQYF
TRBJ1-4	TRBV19	CASSIGLEGTGVEKLFF
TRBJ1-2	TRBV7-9	CASSSVPGQGSEGYGYTF
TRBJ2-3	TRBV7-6	CASSLDRGDTQYF
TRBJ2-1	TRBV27	CASSFLRPNNEQFF
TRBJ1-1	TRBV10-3	CAIRGHDGMNTEAFF
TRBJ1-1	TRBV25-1	CASGTGALLEAFF
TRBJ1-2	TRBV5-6	CASSLPGTVIYYGYTF
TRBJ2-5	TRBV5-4	CASSFSLAGERETQYF
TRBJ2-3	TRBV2	CASGGAGTDTQYF
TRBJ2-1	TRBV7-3	CASSLAGSSYNEQFF
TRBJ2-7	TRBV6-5	CASSYSEGPDEQYF
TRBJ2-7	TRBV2	CASSENTVYEQYF
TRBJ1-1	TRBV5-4	CASSPGTVSREAFF
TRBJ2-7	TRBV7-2	CASSYAGTVFREQYF
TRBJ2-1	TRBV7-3	CASSLTPLAGGTNEQFF
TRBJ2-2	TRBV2	CASSERRGLPTGELFF
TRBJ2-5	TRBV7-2	CASSLVSSQETQYF
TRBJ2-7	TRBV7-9	CASSMRYEQYF
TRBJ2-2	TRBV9	CATSRTGDTGELFF
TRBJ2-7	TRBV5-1	CASTNQAGVANEQYF
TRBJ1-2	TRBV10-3	CAISGDSTNYGYTF
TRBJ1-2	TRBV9	CASSVEGHSSYGYTF
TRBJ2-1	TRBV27	CASSLGLAGYNEQFF
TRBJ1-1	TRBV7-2	CASSVQGWQAEAFF
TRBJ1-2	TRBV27	CASASGGYGYTF
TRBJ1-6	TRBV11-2	CASSLRGTDNSPLHF
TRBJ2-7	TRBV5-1	CASRAGTGEGYEQYF
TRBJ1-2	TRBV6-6	CASTQSGGVDGYTF
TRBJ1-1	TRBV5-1	CASSLGQGGEAFF
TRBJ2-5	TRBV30	CAWNGGWETQYF
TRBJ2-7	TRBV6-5	CASSYWVGSSYEQYF
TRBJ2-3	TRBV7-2	CASSFSGGAADTQYF
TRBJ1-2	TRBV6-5	CASSRDINYGYTF
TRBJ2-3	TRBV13	CASSPTVSTDTQYF
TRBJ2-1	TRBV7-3	CASSSGLAGPGAQFF
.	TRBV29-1	CSVIDRTSYEQYF
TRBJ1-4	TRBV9	CASLERRWANEKLFF
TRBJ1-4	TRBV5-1	CASSLAPQGVSEKLFF
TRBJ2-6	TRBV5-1	CASRQPRQSTSGGLSGANVLTF
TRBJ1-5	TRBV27	CASSLLGQGNQPQHF
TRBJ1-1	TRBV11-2	CASSLVIRGHKNTEAFF
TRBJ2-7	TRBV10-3	CAIKSGSYEQYF
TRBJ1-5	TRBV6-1	CASSGQEQWWERPQHF
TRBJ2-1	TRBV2	CASRLAGTGDWEQFF
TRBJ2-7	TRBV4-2	CASSQDQLAAYEQYF